This record looks at one T cell receptor (beta chain) sequence and its context. The antigen is unknown. Repertoires were generated with immunoSEQ multiplex PCR, while TCRdb's copy carries only in-frame clones and drops some. Here the sample spans more than 8,000 clones, roughly 90% being singletons. V was pared by 2 bases and J by 0 bases, with 10 bases between. The CDR3 extends over 15 amino acids. The germline gives CDR1 MDHEN, CDR2 SYDVKM. This sample is part of a study of PD-1 blockade in mismatch repair-deficient tumors. Background on the study: Enrolled about 2012-2016, patients had progressing, pretreated mismatch repair-deficient cancers of approximately 13 types.

General study points: Rapid post-treatment expansion, then contraction, generally preceding radiologic response, marked tumor-resident clones.

Time point specified: 10-day in vitro stimulation with candidate mutation-associated neoantigen peptide 1. Seven or eight ELISpot-reactive neoantigen peptides each drove an approximately ten-day in vitro stimulation. The chain couples TRBV28 to TRBJ1-2; TRBD1 is a possible D gene (5 bases). The sequenced sample was cells cultured in vitro, obtained from a patient treated with pembrolizumab. The source of this sequence is an adult with mismatch repair-deficient cancer. The CDR3 is CASSLTGGANYGYTF. CDR3 nucleotides: TGTGCCAGCAGTTTAACGGGGGGGGCTAACTATGGCTACACCTTC.